The following is a TCR beta chain sequence with its context. Its antigen has not been determined. No qualities accompany the bases; no much larger clone lies one base away. Other nucleotide sequences in the sample specify the same CDR3. Each donor gave one peripheral blood draw, averaging approximately 0.12 L, which was collected into heparinised tubes. A BD FACSAria II was used to sort naive, central memory, regulatory and stem cell-like memory CD4+ T cells with a panel that included CD45RO, CCR7, CD25, CD127, CD95 and CD27. Every sorted population had a purity above 98%. PBMCs were isolated right away by Lymphoprep density gradient centrifugation and were stained directly, without culture. Samples were stained and sorted in pairs, with one healthy donor and one patient per experiment, so that batch effects were minimized. The entire isolated RNA was reverse transcribed using the High Capacity cDNA Reverse Transcription Kit, and thus expressed TCRB transcripts were sequenced. Deep immunoSEQ sequencing was performed on naive, central memory and regulatory T cell samples, with an average of around 3.5 million total reads per sample. Sorted cells were lysed in RLT buffer and RNA was extracted with DNase-treated RNeasy Micro or Mini kits, depending on cell number. Each cell subset was processed on its own to prevent cross-contamination, while patient and healthy donor samples were processed together. Using the immunoSEQ multiplex PCR, TCRB sequences were amplified from cDNA into 87-bp fragments spanning the CDR3 region. Sequencing of the amplicons was done on the Illumina HiSeq platform. The published analysis was carried out like this. Synthetic template baselines were used to correct PCR bias computationally, reads within Hamming distance 2 were collapsed, and singletons that could not be merged were discarded. By aligning reads against IMGT, V, D and J genes, CDR3 length, and insertions or deletions at six rearrangement sites were assigned. Clonotype counts were normalized to sorted cell number within each subset before computing true diversity and Gini coefficients with the tcR R package. Repertoire sharing was quantified using the overlap coefficient calculated on TCRB nucleotide sequences. As a proxy for the pre-selection repertoire, out-of-frame TCRB sequences from naive cells were analyzed. Here the immuneACCESS table is served through TCRdb, limited to in-frame sequences with V and J called. Missing clones are a known gap in these copies; in checked studies unresolved V genes cover under half, and the rest lacks a known reason. V and J calls and clone size are copied from that table; D and trimming were computed from the DNA. The sample data list about 660,000 clones, and around 15% of these were observed just once. 0.035% to 0.045% of the sample belongs to the ten largest clones.

The sample belongs to a study of beta chain features in type 1 diabetes (dated by TCRdb to the late 2010s). In the study overall: No differences in mean age, gender distribution, total cell number or subset yield were found between patients and healthy donors. A total of 90 million to 130 million sorted cells were examined across all samples, and a strong correlation was observed between cell number per subset and RNA yield. The study compared TCRB repertoires of sorted circulating CD4+ T cell subsets between recently diagnosed type 1 diabetes patients and matched healthy donors. Regulatory and stem cell-like memory subsets were isolated from only 8 patients and about 8 healthy donors, whereas naive and central memory subsets came from all 30 or so donors.

Germline trimming: 0 bases from V, 8 bases from J; junction bases outside gene matches: 6. Counted from cysteine to phenylalanine, this CDR3 has 15 amino acids. Just the 45-base CDR3 DNA is kept, in frame starting at base 1. As encoded in the germline V gene, CDR1 is SGDLS while CDR2 is YYNGEE. The investigation overall reported the following: Because small numbers of individuals were included in the HLA sub-analyses, any influence of HLA type on TCRB rearrangement was left unresolved. Because cDNA rather than genomic DNA was sequenced, highly expressing activated cells could have been over-represented, although no difference in activation and CD3 levels was found between groups. Type 1 diabetes patients showed a moderate but significant shortening of TCRB CDR3 length in all four CD4+ subsets. Naive, central memory and regulatory TCRB repertoires appeared to be more similar among patients than among healthy donors. PCR may preferentially amplify shorter templates, but because patient and control samples were amplified and corrected together, any resulting skew would affect both groups equally. Patients with type 1 diabetes made fewer insertions and deleted more nucleotides at VDJ recombination sites, implying thymic rearrangement abnormalities.

The TCR was taken from a man between 18 and 35 years old with type 1 diabetes. The chain is made from TRBV9 and TRBJ2-1, with 9 central nucleotides matching TRBD2. Material for sequencing was naive CD4+ T cells from blood. The cell subset or site label for this specimen denotes: true naive CD4+ T cells. For the CDR3, the sequence is CASSVGLAGFDEQFF. Read as DNA, the sequence is TGTGCCAGCAGCGTAGGCCTAGCGGGGTTCGATGAGCAGTTCTTC.